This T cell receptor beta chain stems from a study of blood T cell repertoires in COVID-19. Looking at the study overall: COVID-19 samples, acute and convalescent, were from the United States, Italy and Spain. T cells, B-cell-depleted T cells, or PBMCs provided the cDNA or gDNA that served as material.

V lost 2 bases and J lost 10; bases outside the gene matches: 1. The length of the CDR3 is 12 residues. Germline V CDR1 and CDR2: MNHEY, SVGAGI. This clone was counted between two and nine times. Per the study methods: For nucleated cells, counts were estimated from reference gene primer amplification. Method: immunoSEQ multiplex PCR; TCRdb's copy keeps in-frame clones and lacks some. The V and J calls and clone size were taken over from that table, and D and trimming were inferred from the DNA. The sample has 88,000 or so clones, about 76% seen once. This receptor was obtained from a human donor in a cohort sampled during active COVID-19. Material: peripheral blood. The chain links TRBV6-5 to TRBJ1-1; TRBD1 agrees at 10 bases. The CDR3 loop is CASSYGTGVAFF. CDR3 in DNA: TGTGCCAGCAGTTACGGGACAGGGGTAGCTTTCTTT.